This T cell receptor beta chain is drawn from a study of technical replicates of blood from several donors. Some clones are missing from TCRdb's copy, which holds only in-frame ones; the method was immunoSEQ multiplex PCR. The sample contains 65,000 to 90,000 clones, 93% of which appear only once. This sequence originates from a human donor in good health. The source material was T cells isolated from PBMCs.

DNA for the CDR3: TGTGCCAGCAGTTACGCCCCAGGACAGGGGGACTACGAGCAGTACTTC. Amino acid sequence: CASSYAPGQGDYEQYF. The chain joins TRBV6-6 to TRBJ2-7; 10 nucleotides match TRBD1. This CDR3 spans 16 amino acids. Germline lookup yields CDR1 MNHNY and CDR2 SVGAGI (reference sequence). Trimming removed 2 bases from V and 3 bases from J; junction bases left unmatched: 7.